The text below deals with one TCR beta chain. There are many counts of this clonotype. Its antigen remains unidentified. It has no much larger one-base neighbor in the sample; base qualities were not kept. This specimen comes from a study of T cells after yellow fever vaccination (dated by TCRdb to the late 2010s). Notes on the research overall: The SMART-Seq v4 Ultra Low Input RNA kit was used to prepare libraries from fractions with low cell numbers. To follow T-cell clones before and after primary and booster YFV17D yellow fever vaccination, bulk TCR alpha and beta repertoires were sequenced over time. The cohort comprised two healthy male donors, one aged 18 to 30 and one aged 30 to 40 years. Blood was drawn at multiple timepoints before and after primary and secondary immunization, with bulk PBMC replicates and cell subsets isolated.

Results and caveats for the whole study, not just this receptor: After the booster, most clones that had expanded after primary vaccination were detected again (almost 97% of CD4 and more than 85% of CD8), suggesting broad maintenance of memory. A small share of clonotypes occurred in both CD4 and CD8 compartments, likely arising from convergent recombination. Because only a couple of donors were included in the study, the extent to which the findings can be generalized is limited. The secondary T-cell response was weaker than the primary response but faster, peaking on day 5 instead of day 15. Computational filtering was needed because FACS-sorted repertoires could contain abundant contaminating clonotypes from the bulk population.

The intended sense of this specimen's treatment or condition label: live attenuated yellow fever vaccine strain. At every blood-draw timepoint, two biological replicates of bulk PBMCs were collected. A standard Ficoll-Paque protocol was used to isolate PBMCs from peripheral blood. TriZol was used to extract RNA from bulk PBMCs, from CD4 and CD8 fractions, and from dextramer-positive and dextramer-negative fractions. Its CDR3 holds 16 amino acids, cysteine through phenylalanine. The entry retains the CDR3 DNA only, 48 bases that are in frame from base 1. Here V drops 6 bases and J drops 6 bases, and the junction holds 9 bases not matched to any gene. CDR1 and CDR2, looked up from the germline V gene, are LGHNA and YNFKEQ. The sequencer listed for this sample is Illumina NovaSeq 6000. TCR cDNA was synthesized by 5'RACE template switching, through which a universal primer site and unique molecular identifiers were introduced. cDNA synthesis was primed from both the TCR alpha and TCR beta constant segments. Library amplification involved two PCR steps, and the second step added sample barcodes and sequencing adapters. Sequencing of the libraries was done on either Illumina HiSeq 2500 (2x100 bp) or NovaSeq (2x150 bp). Per the source publication's procedure: MIGEC was used to demultiplex reads and collapse the reads into UMI consensus sequences, and MiXCR was used for V(D)J alignment. Using edgeR on replicate PBMC samples, clonotypes were called vaccine-responding if FDR was below 0.01 and the log2 fold change was above 5 up to day 15. Each bulk clonotype was labeled CD4 or CD8 based on which sequenced repertoire, CD4 or CD8, contained the clonotype at higher abundance. In-frame beta chains were kept once TCRdb had trimmed the public reads at Q25 with fastp and called clones with MiXCR. For every CDR3 protein sequence, its rows merge into one entry that carries the most common genes and DNA. These V and J calls derive from TCRdb rather than the authors' analysis. The sample contains a few hundred thousand distinct CDR3 sequences, 3.6% of them found a single time. The ten largest clones represent around a quarter of the sample.

This clonotype was obtained from a man younger than 35 who received the YFV17D yellow fever vaccine. Sequencing used PBMCs, obtained on the day of the yellow fever booster vaccination. The rearrangement combines TRBV4-2 with TRBJ2-3; TRBD2 agrees with 13 junctional bases. CDR3 reads: CASRLLAGGPEDTQYF. DNA sequence: TGTGCCAGCAGGTTACTAGCGGGGGGGCCGGAGGATACGCAGTATTTT.